The T cell receptor (beta chain) described here comes from a study of cytomegalovirus exposure and HLA in healthy donors. Overall study findings and caveats: Upon later analysis, TCR association rates were observed to vary by HLA locus, being highest for DRB1 and lowest for HLA-C. It was assumed in the presence/absence analyses that sequencing depth was roughly uniform across donors.

Of note for this clone: What it binds is not known.

PCR was performed using 60 Vbeta and 13 Jbeta primers. Sequencing used immunoSEQ multiplex PCR; TCRdb keeps in-frame clones, though not all of them. This repertoire shows about 110,000 clones, less than 90% found once; its top ten account for approximately 0.22%. Donors likely had unrecorded immune exposures despite being nominally healthy when sampled. Germline CDR1 SGHTS, CDR2 YDEGEE. The CDR3 spans 14 residues. Losses at the gene ends were 3 bases for V and 4 bases for J; bases not matched to a gene: 6. The genes are TRBV5-8 and TRBJ1-2, with 7 bases identical to TRBD1. The source of this sequence is a man in his forties or fifties in good health and CMV-seronegative. Specimen: PBMCs. CDR3 protein: CASSYLTGTYGYTF. The DNA for the CDR3 is TGTGCCAGCAGCTACCTGACAGGGACCTATGGCTACACCTTC. The whole variable domain, filled in from reference TRBV5-8 and TRBJ1-2, reads EAGVTQSPTHLIKTRGQQATLRCSPISGHTSVYWYQQALGLGLQFLLWYDEGEERNRGNFPPRFSGRQFPNYSSELNVNALELEDSALYLCASSYLTGTYGYTFGSGTRLTVV.